This T cell receptor (beta chain) appears in the sequencing data of a study of CD8 T cells in ankylosing spondylitis. Findings and caveats of the study: Ankylosing spondylitis blood appeared to carry a characteristic TCR beta motif of eight or nine highly homologous variants.

This clonotype was seen many times. As yet, its antigen is unknown. TCRdb reprocessed the 5' RACE reads via MiXCR and lists one record per CDR3 protein. Here the sample spans just under 550,000 distinct CDR3 sequences, roughly 13% being singletons. V lost 10 bases and J lost 8; bases outside the gene matches: 7. Germline V gene sequence: CDR1 ENHRY, CDR2 SYGVKD. This CDR3 is built from 13 residues. The sequenced material came from blood, either unsorted or a sorted T cell fraction (not recorded which). This sequence was found in a male donor with ankylosing spondylitis. This chain joins TRBV10-3 and TRBJ1-6; 8 bases agree with TRBD1. CDR3 amino acids: CATRDRTDSPLHF. For the CDR3, the DNA is TGTGCCACGCGGGACAGGACTGATTCACCCCTCCACTTT.